This TCR beta chain was identified in a study of follicular helper T cells after annual influenza vaccination. Trimming left V 6 bases short and J 4 bases short, with 16 bases between. The CDR3 loop spans 15 amino acids. CDR1 and CDR2 (germline): SGHTA, FQGNSA. The time point was: 2015-2016 season, 7 days after influenza vaccination. Community-dwelling subjects without influenza vaccination in the prior 6 months were enrolled. TCRdb's copy holds only in-frame clones and misses some; the assay was immunoSEQ multiplex PCR. The table records approximately 6,900 clones, 65% to 90% of them present only once.

This chain links TRBV7-2 with TRBJ2-1, with D possibly called TRBD1 or TRBD2 (6 bases each). This TCR came from an adult who received the influenza vaccine. The source material was CXCR5- memory CD4+ T cells sorted from blood, sampled 7 days after influenza vaccination. CDR3: CASSRGGYQYNEQFF. The CDR3 nucleotides are TGTGCCAGCAGTAGAGGGGGGTACCAGTACAATGAGCAGTTCTTC.